Listed below are T cell receptor beta chains from one sample, sequenced in a study of blood T cell repertoires in COVID-19. TCRdb's copy holds only in-frame clones and misses some; the assay was immunoSEQ multiplex PCR. The sample consists of about 160,000 clones, roughly four fifths of them appearing once. Material for sequencing was peripheral blood. The receptors were sampled from a man aged 40-49 years who had recovered from COVID-19. CDR3s include the opening cysteine and the closing phenylalanine or tryptophan. Fields, in order: clone size, D gene, J gene, V gene, CDR3 protein, CDR3 DNA. D genes are given only for firm matches. Clone size, where shown, is once, few, many, or a class for clones that have expanded.

>.|.|TRBJ1-4|TRBV6-2/TRBV6-3
CASSAGGEKLFF
TGTGCCAGCAGCGCAGGAGGAGAAAAACTGTTTTTT
>.|.|TRBJ1-3|TRBV19
CASTIPTASGNTIYF
TGTGCCAGTACCATCCCTACCGCCTCTGGAAACACCATATATTTT
>.|.|TRBJ2-7|TRBV6-1
CASSENWRQDFYEQYF
TGTGCCAGCAGTGAAAATTGGCGACAGGATTTCTACGAGCAGTACTTC
>.|TRBD1|TRBJ2-7|TRBV6-5
CASSYLTGGEQYF
TGTGCCAGCAGTTACCTGACAGGGGGCGAGCAGTACTTC
>.|TRBD2|TRBJ2-2|TRBV7-6
CASSLEGTSGITGELFF
TGTGCCAGCAGCCTAGAAGGGACTAGCGGTATCACCGGGGAGCTGTTTTTT
>few|TRBD2|TRBJ2-7|TRBV6-5
CASSYIAGPYEQYF
TGTGCCAGCAGTTATATAGCGGGACCATACGAGCAGTACTTC
>.|TRBD1|TRBJ1-4|TRBV4-3
CASSRTGVNEKLFF
TGCGCCAGCAGCCGGACAGGCGTAAATGAAAAACTGTTTTTT
>.|.|TRBJ2-4|TRBV27
CASSPQNTVAKNIQYF
TGTGCCAGCAGTCCTCAGAACACAGTAGCCAAAAACATTCAGTACTTC
>few|TRBD1|TRBJ2-7|TRBV27
CASTPGQGAKEQYF
TGTGCCAGCACCCCCGGACAGGGGGCGAAAGAGCAGTACTTC
>.|.|TRBJ1-3|TRBV6-4
CASNKGGGNYSGNTIYF
TGTGCCAGCAATAAGGGGGGGGGAAATTACTCTGGAAACACCATATATTTT
>.|.|TRBJ2-2|TRBV6-2/TRBV6-3
CASSPIFGSTGELFF
TGTGCCAGCAGTCCCATCTTCGGGTCCACCGGGGAGCTGTTTTTT
>.|TRBD2|TRBJ2-3|TRBV6-5
CASSYGNSGSKTQYF
TGTGCCAGCAGTTACGGAAATAGCGGGAGTAAGACGCAGTATTTT
>few|.|TRBJ1-4|TRBV7-9
CASSLGAGEKLFF
TGTGCCAGCAGCTTAGGGGCCGGTGAAAAACTGTTTTTT
>.|TRBD2|TRBJ2-1|TRBV7-9
CASNVGGGAYNEQFF
TGTGCCAGCAATGTCGGCGGGGGTGCATACAATGAGCAGTTCTTC
>.|.|TRBJ2-5|TRBV7-9
CASSSPGRQETQYF
TGTGCCAGCAGCTCCCCCGGGAGACAAGAGACCCAGTACTTC
>few|TRBD2|TRBJ2-7|TRBV7-9
CASSLDLAGDYEQYF
TGTGCCAGCAGCTTAGACCTCGCGGGAGACTACGAGCAGTACTTC